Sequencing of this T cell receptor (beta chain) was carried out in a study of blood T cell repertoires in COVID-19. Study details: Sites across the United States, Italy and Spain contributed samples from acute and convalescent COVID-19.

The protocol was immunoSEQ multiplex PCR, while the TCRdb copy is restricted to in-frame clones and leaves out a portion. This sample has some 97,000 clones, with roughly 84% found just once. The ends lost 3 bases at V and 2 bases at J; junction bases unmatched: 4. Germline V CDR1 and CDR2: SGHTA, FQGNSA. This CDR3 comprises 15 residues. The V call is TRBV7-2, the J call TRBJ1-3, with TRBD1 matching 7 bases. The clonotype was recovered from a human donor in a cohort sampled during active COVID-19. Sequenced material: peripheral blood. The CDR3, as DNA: TGTGCCAGCAGCTTTGACAGGGCCACTGGAAACACCATATATTTT. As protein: CASSFDRATGNTIYF. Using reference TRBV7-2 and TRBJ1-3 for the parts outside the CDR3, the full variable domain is GAGVSQSPSNKVTEKGKDVELRCDPISGHTALYWYRQSLGQGLEFLIYFQGNSAPDKSGLPSDRFSAERTGGSVSTLTIQRTQQEDSAVYLCASSFDRATGNTIYFGEGSWLTVV.